Presented here are 13 T cell receptor beta chains from one specimen sequenced in a study of T cell responses to AZD1222 COVID-19 vaccine. Profiling relied on immunoSEQ multiplex PCR, and the TCRdb table lists in-frame clones only, not all of them. This table has 120,000 to 150,000 clones, approximately 90% appearing once. Material: peripheral blood, obtained on day 0 of MenACWY control vaccination. These receptors all stem from an adult in good health.

The chain recombines TRBV18 with TRBJ1-1, with a tentative D call TRBD1 (5 bases). Trimming removed 3 bases at V and 1 base at J, with 12 bases between. Germline V gene lookup returns CDR1 KGHSH and CDR2 LQKENI. This CDR3 contains 15 residues. Written as DNA, the CDR3 is TGTGCCAGCTCACCCACTTATGGGGGGAACACTGAAGCTTTCTTT. It specifies CASSPTYGGNTEAFF.

The V call is TRBV3-1 (or the pseudogene TRBV3-2), the J call TRBJ1-2, with D possibly TRBD1 on 6 matching bases. The CDR3 is 11 residues long. Germline assignment: CDR1 LGHDT and CDR2 YNNKEL (reference sequence). Trimming shortened V by 0 bases and J by 14 bases, and 10 bases separated the two germline ends. The CDR3 protein is CASSQEGGITF. The CDR3, as DNA: TGTGCCAGCAGCCAAGAAGGGGGGATTACCTTC.

The chain couples TRBV19 to TRBJ1-3, with TRBD1 identical over 9 bases. Germline lookup yields CDR1 LNHDA and CDR2 SQIVND (reference sequence). The CDR3 spans 15 residues. V lost 5 bases and J lost 2; bases outside the gene matches: 4. CDR3: CASSPDRGPGNTIYF. In DNA, the CDR3 is TGTGCCAGTAGTCCGGACAGGGGCCCTGGAAACACCATATATTTT. Filled out from reference TRBV19 and TRBJ1-3, the complete variable domain reads DGGITQSPKYLFRKEGQNVTLSCEQNLNHDAMYWYRQDPGQGLRLIYYSQIVNDFQKGDIAEGYSVSREKKESFPLTVTSAQKNPTAFYLCASSPDRGPGNTIYFGEGSWLTVV.

The V call is TRBV4-1, the J call TRBJ1-6, with 8 bases that match TRBD1. The CDR3 contains 15 residues. V lost 2 bases, J lost 7 bases, and 4 bases stayed unmatched. Per the germline V gene, CDR1 is MGHRA and CDR2 is YSYEKL. The CDR3 nucleotides are TGCGCCAGCAGCCAACGACAGGGGAACAATTCACCCCTCCACTTT. Translated: CASSQRQGNNSPLHF.

The chain recombines TRBV7-9 with TRBJ1-5; 7 positions agree with TRBD1. Unmatched junction bases numbered 2, after V lost 4 bases and J lost 2 bases. Per the germline V gene, CDR1 is SEHNR and CDR2 is FQNEAQ (reference sequence). The CDR3 is 14 amino acids. This CDR3 is CASSYRGRNQPQHF. In DNA form, the CDR3 reads TGTGCCAGCAGCTACAGGGGCCGCAATCAGCCCCAGCATTTT.

The V gene is TRBV6-2 or TRBV6-3, the J gene TRBJ2-7; TRBD2 is a possible D gene (5 bases). The germline V and J ends were trimmed by 5 bases and 0 bases, with 8 bases remaining between them. CDR3 length: 13 amino acids. Germline V gene data show CDR1 as MNHEY and CDR2 as SVGEGT. This CDR3 reads CASSLRGSYEQYF. The CDR3 DNA sequence: TGTGCCAGCAGTCTACGGGGCTCCTACGAGCAGTACTTC.

The chain links TRBV27 to TRBJ1-2; 7 bases are shared with TRBD1. Germline V gene lookup returns CDR1 MNHEY and CDR2 SMNVEV (reference sequence). The CDR3 has 16 residues. Losses at the gene ends were 4 bases for V and 7 bases for J; bases not matched to a gene: 15. CDR3 residues: CASSYAAGGVGGGYTF. The CDR3, as DNA: TGTGCCAGCAGTTATGCGGCAGGGGGGGTCGGAGGTGGCTACACCTTC.

This clone was picked up a small number of times. The chain has TRBV2 and TRBJ1-5; D possibly corresponds to TRBD1 (6 bases). This CDR3 spans 15 amino acids. Germline V gene lookup returns CDR1 SNHLY and CDR2 FYNNEI. The germline V and J ends were trimmed by 7 bases and 3 bases, with 16 bases remaining between them. CDR3 bases: TGTGCCAGCAATTCAGATAGGGGGATCAATCAGCCCCAGCATTTT. It translates to CASNSDRGINQPQHF.

The chain combines TRBV10-3 with TRBJ2-1; D may be TRBD1 or TRBD2 (5 bases each). V lost 8 bases to trimming and J lost 10 bases, with 15 bases between them. This CDR3 has 12 amino acids. CDR1 ENHRY and CDR2 SYGVKD come from the germline V gene. The CDR3 DNA sequence: TGTGCCATCGGGACGGTCAAGGGCGAGCAGTTCTTC. This codes for CAIGTVKGEQFF.

V is TRBV30 and J is TRBJ1-2, with no clear D. Trimming removed 0 bases from V and 3 bases from J, with 8 bases in between. Germline lookup yields CDR1 GTSNPN and CDR2 SVGIG (reference sequence). There are 13 residues in the CDR3. CDR3 nucleotides: TGTGCCTGGAGTGTACGGGCCGACTATGGCTACACCTTC. It translates to CAWSVRADYGYTF.

V gene TRBV19 combines with J gene TRBJ2-7; 7 bases fit TRBD1. The germline gives CDR1 LNHDA, CDR2 SQIVND (reference sequence). Losses at the gene ends were 0 bases for V and 0 bases for J; bases not matched to a gene: 5. The CDR3 spans 16 residues. The CDR3 spells CASSIEGDRSSYEQYF. CDR3 DNA: TGTGCCAGTAGTATAGAAGGGGACAGAAGCTCCTACGAGCAGTACTTC.

The chain links TRBV9 to TRBJ2-2, with 10 bases lining up with TRBD1. V lost 3 bases, J lost 5 bases, and 7 bases stayed unmatched. Germline V gene lookup returns CDR1 SGDLS and CDR2 YYNGEE. This CDR3 comprises 16 residues. The CDR3 loop reads CASSDLDRGGTGELFF. DNA for the CDR3: TGTGCCAGCAGCGACTTGGACAGGGGGGGAACCGGGGAGCTGTTTTTT.

This clone came up once. The rearrangement links TRBV6-5 to TRBJ1-5; weak D call: TRBD1 (5 bases). The CDR3 loop spans 15 amino acids. In germline, CDR1 is MNHEY, CDR2 SVGAGI. The germline V and J ends were trimmed by 4 bases and 5 bases, with 15 bases remaining between them. In DNA, the CDR3 is TGTGCCAGCAGTTCAGCCCAGGGTTTTCATCAGCCCCAGCATTTT. Translated, it gives CASSSAQGFHQPQHF.